The 13 T cell receptor beta chains in this list originate from one sample, sequenced in a study of STAT5B mutations in CD4+ large granular lymphocyte leukemia. Sequencing used immunoSEQ multiplex PCR; TCRdb keeps in-frame clones, though not all of them. This sample carries approximately 30,000 clones, roughly 91% of them seen once, and the ten largest clones take approximately 0.41%. The sample taken for sequencing was CD4+ T cells from blood buffy coats. These receptors were collected from a human donor in good health.

The V and J genes are TRBV5-5 and TRBJ2-2, with TRBD2 identical over 7 bases. This CDR3 comprises 15 residues. Per the germline V gene, CDR1 is SGHKS and CDR2 is YYEKEE (reference sequence). Trimming cost V 0 bases and J 6 bases; bases outside gene matches: 5. Here the CDR3 reads CASSLAGRRSGELFF. DNA of the CDR3: TGTGCCAGCAGCTTGGCCGGGAGGAGGTCCGGGGAGCTGTTTTTT.

The rearrangement joins TRBV7-2 to TRBJ1-2; D is undetermined. Germline V gene data show CDR1 as SGHTA and CDR2 as FQGNSA. V was trimmed by 4 bases and J by 8 bases, leaving 20 bases between them. The length of the CDR3 is 15 residues. CDR3 loop: CASSSTTDVLRGYTF. CDR3 coding DNA: TGTGCCAGCAGCTCGACCACGGATGTATTGAGGGGCTACACCTTC. The entire variable domain, with the rest obtained from reference TRBV7-2 and TRBJ1-2, is as follows: GAGVSQSPSNKVTEKGKDVELRCDPISGHTALYWYRQSLGQGLEFLIYFQGNSAPDKSGLPSDRFSAERTGGSVSTLTIQRTQQEDSAVYLCASSSTTDVLRGYTFGSGTRLTVV.

The CDR3 DNA reads TGTGCCACCAGCGGGAACCTCTACGAGCAGTACTTC. The encoded protein is CATSGNLYEQYF. The chain employs TRBV28 and TRBJ2-7, with 7 bases matching TRBD2. Per the germline V gene, CDR1 is MDHEN and CDR2 is SYDVKM. V lost 10 bases and J lost 3; bases outside the gene matches: 6. CDR3 length: 12 residues.

This rearrangement joins TRBV6-1 to TRBJ2-6; D possibly corresponds to TRBD2 (7 bases). V lost 0 bases and J 0 bases, leaving 18 bases between the germline ends. The CDR3 runs to 20 residues. CDR1 and CDR2 (germline): MNHNS, SASEGT. In DNA, the CDR3 is TGTGCCAGCAGTGAAGCCAGGGGAGGGCGATCCAGCTCTGGGGCCAACGTCCTGACTTTC. This translates into CASSEARGGRSSSGANVLTF.

V gene TRBV11-2 combines with J gene TRBJ1-2; the D is unclear. The CDR3 has 15 amino acids. V lost 4 bases and J 4 bases, leaving 16 bases between the germline ends. Per germline, CDR1 SGHAT and CDR2 FQNNGV. The CDR3 sequence: CASSSRTGSPYGYTF. The CDR3 DNA is TGTGCCAGCAGCTCCCGGACCGGATCTCCCTATGGCTACACCTTC.

The V gene is TRBV7-2, the J gene TRBJ1-2; TRBD1 matches 9 bases. Per germline, CDR1 SGHTA and CDR2 FQGNSA. Trimming removed 6 bases from V and 11 bases from J; junction bases left unmatched: 10. This CDR3 is built from 13 residues. The CDR3 bases are TGTGCCAGCAGAACAGGGGGCGCTAATAAATACACCTTC. This encodes CASRTGGANKYTF.

This clone was recorded only once. The chain carries TRBV9 and TRBJ2-1; D may be TRBD2 (6 bases). V was cut by 4 bases and J by 0 bases, with 23 bases left in between. There are 19 residues in the CDR3. Germline assignment: CDR1 SGDLS and CDR2 YYNGEE. The CDR3 loop reads CASSPTRYVRDSSYNEQFF. CDR3 DNA: TGTGCCAGCAGCCCAACACGATATGTTAGGGACTCCTCCTACAATGAGCAGTTCTTC. The complete variable domain, with remaining parts taken from reference TRBV9 and TRBJ2-1, reads DSGVTQTPKHLITATGQRVTLRCSPRSGDLSVYWYQQSLDQGLQFLIQYYNGEERAKGNILERFSAQQFPDLHSELNLSSLELGDSALYFCASSPTRYVRDSSYNEQFFGPGTRLTVL.

The rearrangement links TRBV19 to TRBJ1-2; D might be TRBD1 (6 bases). Looked up from germline, CDR1 is LNHDA and CDR2 is SQIVND (reference sequence). The CDR3 is 17 amino acids. V gave up 0 bases and J gave up 2 bases, with 16 bases separating them. The DNA of the CDR3 is TGTGCCAGTAGTATAGATGGGTGGCAGGGGCAGAACTATGGCTACACCTTC. Its protein product is CASSIDGWQGQNYGYTF.

The chain uses TRBV28 and TRBJ1-1; tentatively, D is TRBD1 (6 bases). The ends were cut back, 3 bases at V and 7 bases at J, with 18 bases in the middle. The CDR3 loop spans 15 amino acids. Germline CDR1 MDHEN, CDR2 SYDVKM. The chain's CDR3 is CASSLASYRVDEAFF. The DNA for the CDR3 is TGTGCCAGCAGTTTGGCCTCTTACAGGGTAGATGAAGCTTTCTTT.

V usage is TRBV27 and J usage is TRBJ1-1; maybe TRBD1 (5 bases). Germline V gene data show CDR1 as MNHEY and CDR2 as SMNVEV (reference sequence). The V end was cut by 9 bases, the J end by 0 bases, with 11 bases between. The CDR3 is made up of 13 amino acids. The CDR3 spells CASMGVMNTEAFF. CDR3 DNA: TGTGCCAGTATGGGGGTTATGAACACTGAAGCTTTCTTT.

The gene calls are TRBV5-1 and TRBJ2-5, with TRBD2 matching over 7 bases. Germline assignment: CDR1 SGHRS and CDR2 YFSETQ. CDR3 length: 14 residues. V dropped 5 bases and J dropped 4; count of bases not matched to a gene: 8. As DNA, the CDR3 is TGCGCCAGCAGGTGGGGCGGGAGCGGAGAGACCCAGTACTTC. As protein: CASRWGGSGETQYF.

The chain joins TRBV19 to TRBJ2-3; D is undetermined. Deletions cut 6 bases from V and 2 bases from J, with 3 bases between. The CDR3 sequence is 11 residues long. CDR1 LNHDA and CDR2 SQIVND come from the germline V gene (reference sequence). The CDR3 protein is CASSLTDTQYF. CDR3 DNA: TGTGCCAGTAGCCTCACAGATACGCAGTATTTT.

The chain couples TRBV7-8 to TRBJ1-6; D uncertain. The CDR3 is 14 amino acids. V was cut by 3 bases and J by 6 bases, with 9 bases left in between. From germline, CDR1 is SGHVS and CDR2 FQNEAQ. The DNA of the CDR3 is TGTGCCAGCAGCTTCCGGCGGATTAATTCACCCCTCCACTTT. Translating gives CASSFRRINSPLHF.